This T cell receptor (beta chain) stems from a study of T-cell reconstitution after alpha-beta-depleted transplantation in children (dated by TCRdb to about 2016). A note on the overall study: Using TCR repertoire profiling, the study followed T-cell immune reconstitution in a quantitative way in children after TCRalphabeta/CD19-depleted allogeneic hematopoietic cell transplantation.

Relative to germline, V is 3 bases shorter and J is 1 base shorter, with 11 bases between their ends. From a lookup of the germline V gene, CDR1 and CDR2 are SGHRS and YFSETQ. The CDR3 holds 14 amino acids from the cysteine to the phenylalanine. Only the CDR3 DNA is retained, 42 bases long and in frame from the first base. To prepare the library, PCR was applied. Sequencing instrument: Illumina HiSeq 2500. TCR libraries were prepared with molecular barcoding, using unique molecular identifiers to normalize TCRbeta repertoire quantification. TCRdb's own reprocessing of the public reads used fastp at Q25 and MiXCR and kept productive beta chains. Each entry is one CDR3 protein sequence, shown with its most common DNA and genes. This sample holds a few hundred thousand distinct CDR3 sequences; approximately 23% were observed only once. The ten top clones hold over 9.5% of the sample. Explained via the paper, the treatment or condition label denotes: allogeneic hematopoietic cell transplantation with graft depleted of TCRalphabeta T cells and CD19 B cells. TCRalphabeta/CD19-depleted allogeneic hematopoietic cell grafts were given to the transplant recipients, all of whom were children.

Findings and caveats that apply to the study as a whole: Over subsequent months, a decline in hyperexpanded clone frequencies was noted, and after one year, T-cell counts and TCRbeta diversity were mostly ascribed to newly produced T cells. Apparently early alphabetaT-cell count recovery about two months after transplant reportedly relied on only several hundred rapidly expanded clones derived from non-depleted graft cells. In some patients, the high TCRbeta diversity seen at day 60 was put down to recipient T cells and intrathymic progenitors that had survived conditioning.

In its sample, this clonotype was seen a few times. It has no known antigen specificity. Base qualities are not provided; no much larger clone lies one nucleotide away. In this chain, TRBV5-1 is recombined with TRBJ2-7; a tentative D call is TRBD1 (6 bases match). This specimen consisted of PBMCs, mostly from graft donor cells, obtained 180 days after TCRalphabeta/CD19-depleted stem cell transplant. The clonotype was recovered from a male patient aged 5 to 17 who had a stem cell transplant for acute lymphoblastic leukemia, so the T cells may come from the graft donor. The CDR3 region: CASSSYTGSYEQYF. The base sequence is TGCGCCAGCAGCTCATACACAGGGTCCTACGAGCAGTACTTC.